This is a list of T cell receptor beta chains from one sample in a study of vaccination and CD4 T cells after COVID-19. For these receptors, no antigen is known. TCRdb recomputed calls from the PCR reads with MiXCR, one row per CDR3 protein. The data show tens of thousands of distinct CDR3 sequences, approximately 45% seen once. Here the sequenced sample was CD4+ T cells from blood, cultured in vitro, taken after SARS-CoV-2 vaccination. Receptor source: a human donor who had recovered from COVID-19. Both conserved end residues are part of each CDR3. The D gene is left open where the match is weak. Not every row has a clone size; where given, it reads once, few, many or a size class.

>TRBV7-9|-|-|TRBJ1-3
CASSSDSVSGNTIYF
TGTGCCAGCAGCTCGGACTCTGTCTCTGGAAACACCATATATTTT
>TRBV28|-|few|TRBJ1-5
CASSLTGRYSNQPQHF
TGTGCCAGCAGTTTAACGGGACGTTATAGCAATCAGCCCCAGCATTTT
>TRBV2|-|-|TRBJ1-4
CASSAWGRGAQEKLFF
TGTGCCAGCAGTGCGTGGGGGCGGGGGGCCCAGGAAAAACTGTTTTTT
>TRBV7-2|-|few|TRBJ2-5
CASSFGTGETQYF
TGTGCCAGCAGCTTTGGCACCGGAGAGACCCAGTACTTC
>TRBV7-3|-|once|TRBJ1-4
CASSQSSNEKLFF
TGTGCCAGCAGCCAAAGCTCTAATGAAAAACTGTTTTTT
>TRBV7-9|-|-|TRBJ1-5
CASSLGQGIGNQPQHF
TGTGCCAGCAGCTTGGGGCAGGGGATTGGAAATCAGCCCCAGCATTTT
>TRBV20-1|TRBD2|few|TRBJ2-1
CSARDRTSGSQYEQFF
TGCAGTGCTAGAGATCGGACTAGCGGGAGTCAGTATGAGCAGTTCTTC
>TRBV7-8|-|-|TRBJ1-6
CASSLAPSYSTPLHF
TGTGCCAGCAGCTTAGCGCCTTCGTACAGTACCCCCCTCCACTTT
>TRBV21-1|-|few|TRBJ2-2
CASSKGDTGELFF
TGTGCCAGCAGCAAAGGGGACACCGGGGAGCTGTTTTTT
>TRBV30|-|-|TRBJ1-1
CAWVMNTEAFF
TGTGCCTGGGTGATGAACACTGAAGCTTTCTTT
>TRBV7-2|TRBD2|-|TRBJ2-1
CASRSLAAASYNEQFF
TGTGCCAGCAGATCTCTAGCGGCCGCTTCCTACAATGAGCAGTTCTTC
>TRBV29-1|-|-|TRBJ1-2
CSVEDRNIGGYTF
TGCAGCGTTGAAGATCGGAATATTGGGGGCTACACCTTC
>TRBV11-3|-|few|TRBJ2-3
CASSLDITQYF
TGTGCCAGCAGCTTAGATATTACGCAGTATTTT
>TRBV11-3|TRBD1|few|TRBJ1-6
CASSLVTGGDSPLHF
TGTGCCAGCAGCTTAGTTACAGGGGGAGATTCACCCCTCCACTTT
>TRBV7-9|TRBD2|-|TRBJ2-1
CASSLGTSPVVEQFF
TGTGCCAGCAGCTTGGGGACTAGCCCTGTAGTTGAGCAGTTCTTC
>TRBV24-1|-|-|TRBJ2-7
CATSDSGIAYEQYF
TGTGCCACCAGTGACTCCGGGATTGCCTACGAGCAGTACTTC
>TRBV5-1|-|once|TRBJ2-5
CASSFTPGNQETQYF
TGCGCCAGCAGCTTTACACCCGGGAATCAAGAGACCCAGTACTTC
>TRBV28|-|few|TRBJ1-5
CASSFSQANQPQHF
TGTGCCAGCAGTTTTAGTCAGGCAAATCAGCCCCAGCATTTT
>TRBV7-2|-|few|TRBJ2-3
CASSLVVTGVIDTQYF
TGTGCCAGCAGCTTAGTAGTGACGGGAGTTATAGATACGCAGTATTTT
>TRBV27|-|-|TRBJ2-3
CASRGSTDTQYF
TGTGCCAGCCGCGGTAGCACAGATACGCAGTATTTT
>TRBV20-1|-|few|TRBJ1-1
CSARTMNTEAFF
TGCAGTGCTAGGACCATGAACACTGAAGCTTTCTTT
>TRBV7-2|TRBD2|once|TRBJ2-3
CASQRVAGAYSDTQYF
TGTGCCAGCCAACGGGTAGCGGGAGCTTATTCAGATACGCAGTATTTT
>TRBV20-1|TRBD1|few|TRBJ1-2
CSADHRGLFGYTF
TGCAGTGCTGACCACAGGGGGCTCTTTGGCTACACCTTC
>TRBV27|-|few|TRBJ2-7
CASSLTYLRDEQYF
TGTGCCAGCAGTCTGACCTACCTCCGGGACGAGCAGTACTTC
>TRBV7-2|-|-|TRBJ1-1
CASRQDTGRAFF
TGTGCCAGCAGACAAGACACAGGGCGGGCTTTCTTT
>TRBV12-3/TRBV12-4|-|once|TRBJ1-2
CASSPPGALYGYTF
TGTGCCAGCAGTCCCCCCGGGGCCCTCTATGGCTACACCTTC